These 5 T cell receptor beta chains were all obtained from the same sample, sequenced in a study of cytomegalovirus exposure and HLA in healthy donors. Primers included in the PCR were 60 Vbeta and 13 Jbeta primers. The protocol was immunoSEQ multiplex PCR, while the TCRdb copy is restricted to in-frame clones and leaves out a portion. Of about 140,000 clones listed, around 65% are singletons. The sample taken for sequencing was PBMCs. All receptors derive from a woman in her sixties or seventies in good health and CMV-seronegative.

The genes are TRBV23-1 and TRBJ1-2; 7 nucleotides agree with TRBD1. TRBV23-1 is an ORF, with its function uncertain. There are 14 residues in the CDR3. The ends lost 6 bases at V and 2 bases at J; junction bases unmatched: 6. This CDR3 is CASSHRGQNYGYTF. The CDR3 DNA sequence: TGCGCCAGCAGCCATAGGGGACAGAACTATGGCTACACCTTC.

This sequence joins TRBV5-4 and TRBJ2-3; the D gene is possibly TRBD2 (5 bases). CDR3 length: 13 amino acids. In germline, CDR1 is SGHNT, CDR2 YYREEE (reference sequence). The V and J ends lost 0 bases and 6 bases respectively, with 8 bases between them. The CDR3 region is CASSLELVDTQYF. The CDR3 nucleotides are TGTGCCAGCAGCTTGGAACTAGTCGATACGCAGTATTTT.

This clone showed up just once. J is TRBJ2-2 and V is TRBV5-4, with TRBD2 identical over 14 bases. V gave up 4 bases and J gave up 5 bases; unmatched junction bases: 10. This CDR3 has 18 amino acids. Germline values: CDR1 SGHNT, CDR2 YYREEE (reference sequence). CDR3 coding DNA: TGTGCCAGCAGCCAGGGGACTAGCGGGGGCCTAGGGACCGGGGAGCTGTTTTTT. Translated, it gives CASSQGTSGGLGTGELFF.

The chain joins TRBV6-5 to TRBJ1-5, with TRBD1 identical over 9 bases. Unmatched junction bases numbered 7, after V lost 8 bases and J lost 2 bases. The CDR3 contains 15 residues. Germline CDR1 is MNHEY and CDR2 is SVGAGI. CDR3 sequence: CASQEHRGRNQPQHF. CDR3 coding DNA: TGTGCCAGCCAGGAACACAGGGGGCGCAATCAGCCCCAGCATTTT.

Details on this clone: Other DNA sequences in the sample encode the same CDR3. The chain links TRBV5-4 to TRBJ1-1, with D perhaps TRBD1 (6 bases). The germline V and J ends were trimmed by 4 bases and 1 base, with 11 bases remaining between them. The CDR3 extends over 14 amino acids. Germline assignment: CDR1 SGHNT and CDR2 YYREEE (reference sequence). CDR3 in amino acids: CASSRGGRNTEAFF. DNA for the CDR3: TGTGCCAGCAGCAGGGGGGGAAGGAACACTGAAGCTTTCTTT.